Listed below are T cell receptor beta chains from one sample, sequenced in a study of human T cells and chemical hapten exposure. A single record per CDR3 protein comes from TCRdb applying MiXCR to the RACE reads. The sample has over 300,000 distinct CDR3 sequences, 5.1% seen once. Sequenced material: whole blood, taken in connection with sensitization to the hapten diphenylcyclopropenone (DPC). The receptors shown here come from a woman between 45 and 65 years old with alopecia areata. Some clones in this sample may be carry-over from other donors' samples. The CDR3 runs from the conserved cysteine through the conserved F or W. Each record gives: J gene, clone size, V gene, CDR3 protein. The size entry is marked missing in some rows and otherwise reads once, few, many or a size class.

J gene: TRBJ2-7; clone size: many; V gene: TRBV6-5; CDR3 protein: CASSYVTGDHEQYF
J gene: TRBJ2-1; clone size: many; V gene: TRBV5-1; CDR3 protein: CASSHDIVSYNEQFF
J gene: TRBJ2-7; clone size: few; V gene: TRBV12-3/TRBV12-4; CDR3 protein: CASSLSVGDEQYF
J gene: TRBJ2-7; clone size: few; V gene: TRBV29-1; CDR3 protein: CSAAGLAGSYEQYF
J gene: TRBJ2-5; clone size: few; V gene: TRBV10-3; CDR3 protein: CAISSAWTGAQETQYF
J gene: TRBJ2-5; clone size: few; V gene: TRBV9; CDR3 protein: CASSVEDSGRPGETQYF
J gene: TRBJ1-2; clone size: few; V gene: TRBV4-2; CDR3 protein: CASSRGTEINYGYTF
J gene: TRBJ1-1; clone size: few; V gene: TRBV20-1; CDR3 protein: CSAGQTNTEAFF
J gene: TRBJ1-3; clone size: -; V gene: TRBV5-5; CDR3 protein: CASSLAPASGNTIYF
J gene: TRBJ2-3; clone size: many; V gene: TRBV5-1; CDR3 protein: CASSLGRGGTDTQYF
J gene: TRBJ1-6; clone size: few; V gene: TRBV6-6; CDR3 protein: CASRYFGDNNSPLHF
J gene: TRBJ2-3; clone size: -; V gene: TRBV10-3; CDR3 protein: CAISVRGLSDTQYF
J gene: TRBJ2-5; clone size: few; V gene: TRBV6-2/TRBV6-3; CDR3 protein: CASSLRTSGRRETQYF
J gene: TRBJ2-2; clone size: few; V gene: TRBV5-4; CDR3 protein: CASSLEAYTGELFF
J gene: TRBJ1-3; clone size: many; V gene: TRBV7-9; CDR3 protein: CASTRGSGVGNTIYF
J gene: TRBJ1-3; clone size: many; V gene: TRBV7-2; CDR3 protein: CASSLEAGISGNTIYF
J gene: TRBJ1-5; clone size: many; V gene: TRBV5-1; CDR3 protein: CASSLTGVNQPQHF
J gene: TRBJ2-3; clone size: many; V gene: TRBV11-2; CDR3 protein: CASSPASAGGTDTQYF
J gene: TRBJ1-4; clone size: -; V gene: TRBV28; CDR3 protein: CASSFLDLGKLFF
J gene: TRBJ2-7; clone size: few; V gene: TRBV7-9; CDR3 protein: CASSGYGFRADYEQYF
J gene: TRBJ1-1; clone size: many; V gene: TRBV6-5; CDR3 protein: CASSSPDRVYTEAFF
J gene: TRBJ2-3; clone size: few; V gene: TRBV13; CDR3 protein: CASSLEGLTSGSTDTQYF
J gene: TRBJ2-7; clone size: many; V gene: TRBV28; CDR3 protein: CASSLMTGGSYEQYF
J gene: TRBJ2-4; clone size: few; V gene: TRBV9; CDR3 protein: CASSAGALGKNIQYF
J gene: TRBJ1-5; clone size: many; V gene: TRBV28; CDR3 protein: CASSRQGVQPQHF
J gene: TRBJ2-7; clone size: -; V gene: TRBV6-5; CDR3 protein: CASSSSVAEQYF
J gene: TRBJ2-1; clone size: -; V gene: TRBV2; CDR3 protein: CASSPLGRSSYNEQFF
J gene: TRBJ2-1; clone size: many; V gene: TRBV20-1; CDR3 protein: CSASPGQTYNEQFF
J gene: TRBJ2-7; clone size: few; V gene: TRBV7-8; CDR3 protein: CASSLAPLAGVRLYEQYF
J gene: TRBJ2-7; clone size: many; V gene: TRBV27; CDR3 protein: CASSYTSGSYEQYF
J gene: TRBJ1-1; clone size: few; V gene: TRBV29-1; CDR3 protein: CSSPGPTNTEAFF
J gene: TRBJ1-1; clone size: -; V gene: TRBV5-6; CDR3 protein: CASSLGRSEAFF
J gene: TRBJ2-1; clone size: -; V gene: TRBV7-2; CDR3 protein: CASSFYSGFSSYNEQFF
J gene: TRBJ1-5; clone size: few; V gene: TRBV20-1; CDR3 protein: CSASGTGKGQPQHF
J gene: TRBJ1-1; clone size: few; V gene: TRBV6-1; CDR3 protein: CASSERVKMTEAFF
J gene: TRBJ1-4; clone size: many; V gene: TRBV4-3; CDR3 protein: CASSTRESSTNEKLFF
J gene: TRBJ1-5; clone size: many; V gene: TRBV18; CDR3 protein: CASSRAGSNQPQHF
J gene: TRBJ2-3; clone size: many; V gene: TRBV10-3; CDR3 protein: CAIRDPGLAGRDTQYF
J gene: TRBJ1-1; clone size: many; V gene: TRBV5-1; CDR3 protein: CASSLEQGGTEAFF
J gene: TRBJ2-7; clone size: -; V gene: TRBV6-5; CDR3 protein: CASTPLAGRNYEQYF
J gene: TRBJ2-7; clone size: many; V gene: TRBV29-1; CDR3 protein: CSVELEGPYEQYF
J gene: TRBJ2-3; clone size: many; V gene: TRBV4-2; CDR3 protein: CASSHLPPDTQYF
J gene: TRBJ2-2; clone size: many; V gene: TRBV6-2/TRBV6-3; CDR3 protein: CASSQVVHTGELFF
J gene: TRBJ1-5; clone size: -; V gene: TRBV27; CDR3 protein: CASSSGRISNQPQHF
J gene: TRBJ1-1; clone size: many; V gene: TRBV12-3/TRBV12-4; CDR3 protein: CASIRDIENTEAFF
J gene: TRBJ2-7; clone size: -; V gene: TRBV28; CDR3 protein: CASAGGHSYEQYF
J gene: TRBJ2-4; clone size: -; V gene: TRBV28; CDR3 protein: CASSEVAKNIQYF